Following are 3 T cell receptor beta chains from one sample sequenced in a study of CD4 T cells in relation to SARS-CoV-2 and coronaviruses. Clones were read by immunoSEQ multiplex PCR, and TCRdb kept only the in-frame ones, dropping some. The sample includes approximately 70,000 clones, approximately 93% of them seen just once. Before the COVID-19 pandemic, during about 2010-2019, CD4+ T cells were taken from unexposed donors. Sequenced sample: naive CD4+ T cells from PBMCs. Subset: naive CD4+ T cells isolated by negative enrichment. The receptors originated from a human donor in good health.

The CDR3 spells CASSPKGGGLYEQYF. CDR3 bases: TGTGCCAGCAGCCCAAAAGGGGGGGGCCTGTATGAGCAGTACTTC. V gene TRBV5-6 combines with J gene TRBJ2-7, with D possibly being TRBD2 (7 bases). The V gene's germline CDR1 is SGHDT and CDR2 YYEEEE. V was trimmed by 4 bases and J by 7 bases, leaving 21 bases between them. The CDR3 loop spans 15 amino acids.

This chain connects TRBV28 to TRBJ2-3; 9 bases line up with TRBD1. This CDR3 comprises 16 residues. After removal of 4 bases from V and 4 bases from J, the junction contained 9 bases not matched to a gene. Germline V lookup: CDR1 MDHEN, CDR2 SYDVKM. CDR3 sequence (DNA): TGTGCCAGCAGTTCAAGGACAGGGGCGCCTTCAGATACGCAGTATTTT. Its protein product is CASSSRTGAPSDTQYF.

The chain couples TRBV6-5 to TRBJ2-7; 8 bases are a match to TRBD2. Germline loops: CDR1 MNHEY, CDR2 SVGAGI. The CDR3 has 16 amino acids. Unmatched junction bases numbered 8, after V lost 0 bases and J lost 4 bases. The CDR3 spells CASSYSTSGFLYEQYF. The DNA for the CDR3 is TGTGCCAGCAGTTACTCCACTAGCGGCTTTCTATACGAGCAGTACTTC.